This T cell receptor (beta chain) was captured by sequencing in a study of identical twins. There are a few counts of this clonotype. The antigen remains unidentified. A template switching step contributed a universal primer site, while unique molecular identifiers were present in the cDNA. MiXCR, run by TCRdb on the 5' RACE reads, gives a single entry per CDR3 protein. Of 640,000 or so distinct CDR3 sequences in the sample, 6% to 6.5% were seen once. Healthy Caucasians, and only they, were the donors. The V gene's germline CDR1 is MNHNS and CDR2 SASEGT. There are 15 residues in the CDR3. V was pared by 10 bases and J by 3 bases, with 11 bases of the junction left unmatched. Study results and limitations: Invariant MAIT and iNKT cells are populations that could partly confound zero-insertion analyses. For cord blood, abundant beta clonotypes had fewer insertions, unlike memory repertoires, which showed none.

The chain links TRBV6-1 to TRBJ2-1, with TRBD2 matching 8 bases. This TCR derives from a man between 18 and 29 years old in good health. Sequencing was done on a sample of naive T cells sorted from blood. The CDR3 region is CATVPGLGFYNEQFF. The CDR3 DNA reads as TGTGCCACAGTACCGGGACTAGGGTTCTACAATGAGCAGTTCTTC.